This T cell receptor delta chain was observed in a study of DNA immune sequencing with unique molecular identifiers (dated by TCRdb to the early 2020s). Context from the whole study: Immunomagnetic cell separation was used to enrich gammadelta T cells from buffy coats, and the genomic DNA of the enriched gammadelta T cells was sequenced. For the enriched versus non-enriched comparison, about 96 ng enriched gammadelta T-cell DNA and about 1.1 ug non-enriched PBMC DNA were sequenced. All donors were healthy people, and ten of the donors were profiled using sorted gammadelta T cells from peripheral blood. gammadelta T cells were enriched from PBMC of some 11 healthy individuals by fluorescence-activated cell sorting. An ultrasensitive DNA-based TRD repertoire sequencing method using PCR-introduced unique molecular identifiers was developed and validated in the study. The method was checked using synthetic reference molecules and blood samples from healthy people. The full study reports these points: TRD repertoire diversity differed among healthy donors, and several donors were highly oligoclonal, with the top 5 clonotypes making up more than half of productive molecules. Novel TRD sequences not targeted by the primers cannot be detected with the primer-based approach. Among clonotypes in healthy donors, the most frequent TRD rearrangement was TRDV2 paired with TRDJ1.

The library was obtained by multiplex PCR. A 32-plex assay, with primers for all 8 TRDV and 4 TRDJ genes spanning the CDR3, was used to amplify the genomic DNA. A 12-nucleotide UMI was introduced during roughly 3 barcoding PCR cycles, after which a second PCR was performed with Illumina adapter primers. AMPure XP beads were used to purify the libraries, whose quality was checked on a Fragment Analyzer using the HS NGS Fragment kit. Sequencing used an Illumina MiniSeq mid-output kit with around 20% PhiX and 150 cycles of paired-end reads. In the authors' own workflow: MIGEC version 1.2.9 was used to process reads, grouping reads by UMI and building error-corrected consensus sequences. Post-processing used modified VDJtools version 1.2.1 scripts and the tcR R package. TCRdb called clones afresh from the public reads with CATT; identical DNA rows were later merged. The V and J calls reflect TCRdb's pipeline rather than the authors' work. The sample table lists about 750 delta-chain clones, approximately 3% of them with a count of one. Around 67% of the sample goes to the ten largest clones.

This clone occurred a few times. The antigen it recognizes is unknown. A far larger clone lies a single base away; this is likely a read error. The CDR3 numbers 17 residues from cysteine through phenylalanine. Just CDR3 DNA is preserved here, 51 bases in frame from base 1. Per the germline V gene, GEAIGNYY is the CDR1 and EKD is the CDR2. The source is a human donor in good health. The chain links TRDV2 with TRDJ1, with an unclear D gene assignment. Sequenced material: gamma-delta T cells from PBMCs. In nucleotide form, the sequence is TGTGCCTGTAACACCGTGGGCGTAGGTAGGGACACCGATAAACTCATCTTT. Its protein product is CACNTVGVGRDTDKLIF.